This TCR beta chain was obtained from a study of Ad26.COV2.S vaccination and SARS-CoV-2 variants. About the study: Sample donor was a member of the COV1001 Ad26.COV2.S trial arm.

Only in-frame clones appear in the TCRdb table, and some are missing; sequencing was by immunoSEQ multiplex PCR. This table holds around 320,000 clones, approximately 80% found once. Indicated treatment: roughly 19 received Ad26.COV2.S at low or high dose, single or two shots; five or six received placebo; per-sample allocation not given. On day 63 after the first injection, vaccine and placebo recipients gave samples. This CDR3 is built from 14 residues. Trimming removed 6 bases from V and 3 bases from J, with 14 bases in between. CDR1 is LNHDA, CDR2 SQIVND, per germline (reference sequence). This sequence joins TRBV19 and TRBJ1-2; no firm D call. The TCR comes from a person aged 18 to 59 who received the Ad26.COV2.S COVID-19 vaccine or a placebo. The sample consisted of peripheral blood, taken in a trial of Ad26.COV2.S vaccine versus placebo. CDR3 bases: TGTGCCAGTAGGTGGGCCCTACTCGACTATGGCTACACCTTC. It encodes CASRWALLDYGYTF.